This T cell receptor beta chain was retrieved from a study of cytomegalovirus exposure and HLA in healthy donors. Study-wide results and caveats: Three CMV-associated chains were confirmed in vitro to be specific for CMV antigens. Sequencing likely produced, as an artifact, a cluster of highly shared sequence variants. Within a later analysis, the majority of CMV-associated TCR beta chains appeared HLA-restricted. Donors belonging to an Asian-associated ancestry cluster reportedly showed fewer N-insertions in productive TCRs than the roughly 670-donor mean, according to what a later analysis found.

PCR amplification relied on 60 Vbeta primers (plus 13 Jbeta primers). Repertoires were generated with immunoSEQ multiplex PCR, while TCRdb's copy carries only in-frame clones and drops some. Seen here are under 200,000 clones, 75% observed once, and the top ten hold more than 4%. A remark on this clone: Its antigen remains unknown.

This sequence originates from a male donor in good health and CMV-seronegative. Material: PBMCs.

The CDR3 here is CASSVGDTVGSPLHF. CDR3 in DNA: TGTGCCAGCAGCGTAGGAGACACCGTAGGTTCACCCCTCCACTTT. The V and J genes are TRBV9 and TRBJ1-6; D is ambiguous. Germline V gene sequence: CDR1 SGDLS, CDR2 YYNGEE. V was clipped by 0 bases and J by 9 bases, with 13 bases between them. The CDR3 spans 15 residues.